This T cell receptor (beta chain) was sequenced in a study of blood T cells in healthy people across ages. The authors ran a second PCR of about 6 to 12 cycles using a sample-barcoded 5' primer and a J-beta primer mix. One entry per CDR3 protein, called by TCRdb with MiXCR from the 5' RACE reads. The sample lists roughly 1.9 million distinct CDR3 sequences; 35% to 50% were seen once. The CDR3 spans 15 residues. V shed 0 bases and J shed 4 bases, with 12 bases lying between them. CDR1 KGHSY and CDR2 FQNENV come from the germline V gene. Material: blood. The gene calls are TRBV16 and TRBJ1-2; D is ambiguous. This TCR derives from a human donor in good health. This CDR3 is CASSQSTVMSYGYTF. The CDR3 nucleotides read TGTGCCAGCAGCCAATCCACAGTTATGAGCTATGGCTACACCTTC.